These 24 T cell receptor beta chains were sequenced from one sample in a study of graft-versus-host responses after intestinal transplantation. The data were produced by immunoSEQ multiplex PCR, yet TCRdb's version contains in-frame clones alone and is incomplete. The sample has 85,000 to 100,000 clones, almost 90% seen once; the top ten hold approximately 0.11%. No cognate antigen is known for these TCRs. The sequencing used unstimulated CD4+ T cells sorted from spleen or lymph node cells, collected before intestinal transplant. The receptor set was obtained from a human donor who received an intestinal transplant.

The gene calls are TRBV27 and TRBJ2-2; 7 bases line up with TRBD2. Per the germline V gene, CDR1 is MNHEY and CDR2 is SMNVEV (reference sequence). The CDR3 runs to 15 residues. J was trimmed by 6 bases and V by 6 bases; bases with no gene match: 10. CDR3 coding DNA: TGTGCCAGCAGGGGTAGGGAGGGAGTGGCCGGGGAGCTGTTTTTT. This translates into CASRGREGVAGELFF.

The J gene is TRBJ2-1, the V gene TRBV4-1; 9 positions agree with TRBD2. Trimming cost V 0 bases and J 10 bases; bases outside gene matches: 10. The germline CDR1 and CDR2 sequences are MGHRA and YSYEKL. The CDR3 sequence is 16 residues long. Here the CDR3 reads CASSQDPAGGLGEQFF. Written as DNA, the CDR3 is TGCGCCAGCAGCCAAGATCCTGCGGGGGGGCTGGGGGAGCAGTTCTTC.

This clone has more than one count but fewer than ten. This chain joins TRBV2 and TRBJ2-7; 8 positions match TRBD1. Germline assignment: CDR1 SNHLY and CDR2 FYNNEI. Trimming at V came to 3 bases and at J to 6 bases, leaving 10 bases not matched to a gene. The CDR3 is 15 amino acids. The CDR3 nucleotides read TGTGCCAGCAGTGACTCTTTGGACAGGGTATCCGAGCAGTACTTC. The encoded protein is CASSDSLDRVSEQYF.

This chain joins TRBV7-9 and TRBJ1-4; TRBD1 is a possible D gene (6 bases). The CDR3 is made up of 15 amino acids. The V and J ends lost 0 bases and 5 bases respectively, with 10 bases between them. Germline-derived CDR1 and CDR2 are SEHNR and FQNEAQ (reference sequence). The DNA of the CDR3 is TGTGCCAGCAGCTTAGCAAGGGGGATCAATGAAAAACTGTTTTTT. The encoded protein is CASSLARGINEKLFF.

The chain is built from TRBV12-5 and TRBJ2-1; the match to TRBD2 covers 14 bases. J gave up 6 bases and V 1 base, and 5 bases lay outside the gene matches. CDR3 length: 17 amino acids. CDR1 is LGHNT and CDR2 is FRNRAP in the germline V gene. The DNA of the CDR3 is TGTGCTAGTGGTTTGGCCCGGACTAGCGGGGGGATCAATGAGCAGTTCTTC. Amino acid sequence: CASGLARTSGGINEQFF.

The CDR3 DNA sequence: TGTGCCAGCAGTTACTCGGGGGGAAGTTGGACTGAAGCTTTCTTT. The encoded protein is CASSYSGGSWTEAFF. This chain joins TRBV6-5 and TRBJ1-1; D possibly corresponds to TRBD1 (5 bases). V dropped 0 bases and J dropped 5 bases, with 13 bases sitting between them. The CDR3 consists of 15 residues. CDR1 MNHEY and CDR2 SVGAGI come from the germline V gene.

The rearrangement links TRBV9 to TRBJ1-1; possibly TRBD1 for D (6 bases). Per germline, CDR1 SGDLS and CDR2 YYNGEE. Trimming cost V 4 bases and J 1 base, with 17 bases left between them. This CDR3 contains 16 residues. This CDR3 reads CASSNAPGGRNTEAFF. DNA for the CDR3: TGTGCCAGCAGCAATGCCCCGGGGGGGCGGAACACTGAAGCTTTCTTT.

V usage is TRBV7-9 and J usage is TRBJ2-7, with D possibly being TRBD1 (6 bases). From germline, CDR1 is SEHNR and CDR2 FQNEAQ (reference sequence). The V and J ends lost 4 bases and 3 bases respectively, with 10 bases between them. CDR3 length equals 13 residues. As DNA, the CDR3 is TGTGCCAGCAGCTCCCGGGACAACTACGAGCAGTACTTC. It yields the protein CASSSRDNYEQYF.

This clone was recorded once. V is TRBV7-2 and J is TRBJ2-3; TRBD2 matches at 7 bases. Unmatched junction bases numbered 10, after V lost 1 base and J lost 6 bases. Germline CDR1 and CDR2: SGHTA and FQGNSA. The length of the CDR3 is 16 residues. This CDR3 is CASSLVGPGGGDTQYF. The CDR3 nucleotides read TGTGCCAGCAGCTTAGTCGGCCCGGGGGGAGGGGATACGCAGTATTTT. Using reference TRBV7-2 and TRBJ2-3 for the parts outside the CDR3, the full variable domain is GAGVSQSPSNKVTEKGKDVELRCDPISGHTALYWYRQSLGQGLEFLIYFQGNSAPDKSGLPSDRFSAERTGGSVSTLTIQRTQQEDSAVYLCASSLVGPGGGDTQYFGPGTRLTVL.

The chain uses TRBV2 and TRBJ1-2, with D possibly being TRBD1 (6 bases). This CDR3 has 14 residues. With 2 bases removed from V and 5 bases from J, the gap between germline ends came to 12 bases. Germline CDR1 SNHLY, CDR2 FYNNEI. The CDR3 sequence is CASSEFGGAYGYTF. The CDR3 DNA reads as TGTGCCAGCAGTGAATTTGGGGGCGCGTATGGCTACACCTTC. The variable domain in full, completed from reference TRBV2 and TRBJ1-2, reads EPEVTQTPSHQVTQMGQEVILRCVPISNHLYFYWYRQILGQKVEFLVSFYNNEISEKSEIFDDQFSVERPDGSNFTLKIRSTKLEDSAMYFCASSEFGGAYGYTFGSGTRLTVV.

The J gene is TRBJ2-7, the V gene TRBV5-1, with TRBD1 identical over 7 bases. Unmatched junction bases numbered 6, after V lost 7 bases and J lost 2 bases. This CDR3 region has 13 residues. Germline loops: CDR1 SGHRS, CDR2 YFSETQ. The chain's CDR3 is CASARTGTYEQYF. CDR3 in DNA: TGCGCCAGCGCCCGGACAGGAACCTACGAGCAGTACTTC.

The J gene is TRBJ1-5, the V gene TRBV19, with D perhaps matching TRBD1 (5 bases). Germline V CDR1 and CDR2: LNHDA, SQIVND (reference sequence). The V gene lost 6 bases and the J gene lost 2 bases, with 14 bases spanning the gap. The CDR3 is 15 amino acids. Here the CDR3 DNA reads TGTGCCAGTAGGATCCAGGGAACTGGCAATCAGCCCCAGCATTTT. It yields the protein CASRIQGTGNQPQHF.

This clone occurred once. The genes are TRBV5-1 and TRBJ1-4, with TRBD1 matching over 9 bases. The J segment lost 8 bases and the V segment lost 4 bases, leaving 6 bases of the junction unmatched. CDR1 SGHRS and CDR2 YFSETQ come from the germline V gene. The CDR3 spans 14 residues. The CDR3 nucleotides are TGCGCCAGCAGCCCGGGACAGGGTGGGGAAAAACTGTTTTTT. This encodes CASSPGQGGEKLFF.

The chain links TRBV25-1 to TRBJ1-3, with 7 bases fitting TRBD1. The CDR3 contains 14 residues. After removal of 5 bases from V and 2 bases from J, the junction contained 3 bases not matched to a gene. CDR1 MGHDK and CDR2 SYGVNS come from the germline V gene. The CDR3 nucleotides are TGTGCCAGCAGTACCACAGGGGCTGGAAACACCATATATTTT. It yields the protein CASSTTGAGNTIYF.

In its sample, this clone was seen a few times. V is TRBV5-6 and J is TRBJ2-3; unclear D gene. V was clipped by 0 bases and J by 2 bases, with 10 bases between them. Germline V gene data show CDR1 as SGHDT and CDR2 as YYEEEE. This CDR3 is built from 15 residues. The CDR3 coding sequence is TGTGCCAGCAGCTTGGGGAGCCTTATCACAGATACGCAGTATTTT. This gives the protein CASSLGSLITDTQYF.

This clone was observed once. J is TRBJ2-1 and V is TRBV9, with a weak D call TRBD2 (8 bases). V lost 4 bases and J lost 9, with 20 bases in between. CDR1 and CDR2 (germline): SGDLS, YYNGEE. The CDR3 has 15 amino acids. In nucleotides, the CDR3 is TGTGCCAGCAGCTCACGGGGGGGCCAGGGGGGTGAGCAGTTCTTC. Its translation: CASSSRGGQGGEQFF. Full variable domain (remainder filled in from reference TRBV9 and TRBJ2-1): DSGVTQTPKHLITATGQRVTLRCSPRSGDLSVYWYQQSLDQGLQFLIQYYNGEERAKGNILERFSAQQFPDLHSELNLSSLELGDSALYFCASSSRGGQGGEQFFGPGTRLTVL.

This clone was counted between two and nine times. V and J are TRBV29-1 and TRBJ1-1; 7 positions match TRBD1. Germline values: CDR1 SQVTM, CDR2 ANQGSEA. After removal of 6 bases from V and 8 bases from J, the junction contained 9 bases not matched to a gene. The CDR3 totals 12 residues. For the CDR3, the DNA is TGCAGCGTCCGACAGGGAAGTACCGAAGCTTTCTTT. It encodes CSVRQGSTEAFF.

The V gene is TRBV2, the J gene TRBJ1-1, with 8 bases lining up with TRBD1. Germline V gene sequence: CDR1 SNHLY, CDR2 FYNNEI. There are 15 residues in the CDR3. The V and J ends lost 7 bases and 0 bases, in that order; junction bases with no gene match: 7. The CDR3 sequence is CASTGQGIMNTEAFF. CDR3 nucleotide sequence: TGTGCCAGCACCGGACAGGGAATTATGAACACTGAAGCTTTCTTT.

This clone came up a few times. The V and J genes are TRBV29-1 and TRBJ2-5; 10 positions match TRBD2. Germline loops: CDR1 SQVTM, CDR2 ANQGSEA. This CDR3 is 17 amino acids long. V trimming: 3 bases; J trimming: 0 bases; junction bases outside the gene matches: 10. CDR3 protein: CSVDGSGGRKYQETQYF. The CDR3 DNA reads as TGCAGCGTTGATGGTAGCGGGGGGCGCAAATACCAAGAGACCCAGTACTTC.

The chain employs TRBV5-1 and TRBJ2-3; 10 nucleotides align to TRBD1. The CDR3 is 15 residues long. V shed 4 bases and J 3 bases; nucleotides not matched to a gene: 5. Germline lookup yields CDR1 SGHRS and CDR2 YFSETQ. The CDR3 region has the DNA TGCGCCAGCAGCCCAGGACAGGGGGTAACAGATACGCAGTATTTT. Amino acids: CASSPGQGVTDTQYF.

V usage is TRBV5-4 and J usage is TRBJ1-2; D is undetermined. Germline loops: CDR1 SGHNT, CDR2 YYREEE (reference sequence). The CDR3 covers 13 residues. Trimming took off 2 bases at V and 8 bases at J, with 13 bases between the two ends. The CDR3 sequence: CASSFEGLGGYTF. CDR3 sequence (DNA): TGTGCCAGCAGCTTCGAGGGTTTGGGCGGCTACACCTTC.

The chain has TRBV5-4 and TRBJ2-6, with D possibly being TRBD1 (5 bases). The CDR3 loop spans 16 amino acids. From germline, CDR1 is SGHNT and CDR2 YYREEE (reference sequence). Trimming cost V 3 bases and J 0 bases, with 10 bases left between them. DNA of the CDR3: TGTGCCAGCAGCTACGACCAGGGCTCTGGGGCCAACGTCCTGACTTTC. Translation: CASSYDQGSGANVLTF.

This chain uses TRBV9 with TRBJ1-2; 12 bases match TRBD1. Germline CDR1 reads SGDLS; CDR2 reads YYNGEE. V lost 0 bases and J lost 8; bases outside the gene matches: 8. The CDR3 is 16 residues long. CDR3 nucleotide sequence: TGTGCCAGCAGCGTAGAGCCGGGACAGGGGGCGCACGGCTACACCTTC. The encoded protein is CASSVEPGQGAHGYTF.

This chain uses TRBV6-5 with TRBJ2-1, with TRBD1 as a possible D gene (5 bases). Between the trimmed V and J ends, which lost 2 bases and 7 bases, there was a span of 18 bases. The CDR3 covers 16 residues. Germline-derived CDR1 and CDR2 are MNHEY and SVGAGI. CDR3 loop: CASSYRSMDTRNEQFF. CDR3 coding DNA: TGTGCCAGCAGTTACCGAAGTATGGACACCCGAAATGAGCAGTTCTTC.